This T cell receptor beta chain was observed in a study of T-cell reconstitution after alpha-beta-depleted transplantation in children. Regarding the study as a whole: There were reportedly several hundred expanded graft clones from which alpha-beta T cells came about two months after transplant. It was newly produced T cells that mostly accounted for T-cell counts and diversity one year after transplant. Surviving thymic progenitors and recipient T cells were the source of high TCRbeta diversity at day 60 in some patients.

Per germline, CDR1 SQVTM and CDR2 ANQGSEA. The CDR3 extends over 13 amino acids. Unmatched junction bases numbered 8, after V lost 8 bases and J lost 3 bases. The sample holds a few counts of this clonotype. Antigen unknown. As it was prepared, the TCRbeta library received unique molecular identifiers. TCRdb reanalysed the PCR reads using MiXCR and keeps one entry per CDR3 protein. The profile shows more than 200,000 distinct CDR3 sequences, more than 20% of them singletons. V and J are TRBV29-1 and TRBJ2-3, with 7 bases matching TRBD1. The sequence derives from a female patient aged 2-10 years who had a stem cell transplant for congenital amegakaryocytic thrombocytopenia, so the T cells may come from the graft donor. This material consisted of PBMCs, mostly from graft donor cells, taken 360 days after TCRalphabeta/CD19-depleted stem cell transplant. The CDR3 region is CSTRQGGTDTQYF. CDR3 coding DNA: TGCAGCACCCGACAGGGCGGTACAGATACGCAGTATTTT.